This T cell receptor beta chain originates from a study of blood T cells in healthy people across ages. Findings and limits, study-wide: The study found TCR beta diversity correlated strongly with naive T cell percentage. The donors' CMV status was not determined, possibly confounding changes in expanded clonotypes.

The CDR3 consists of 13 residues. With 2 bases removed from V and 3 bases from J, the gap between germline ends came to 8 bases. Germline V gene lookup returns CDR1 SGHRS and CDR2 YFSETQ. Healthy Russian Caucasian donors spanned ages roughly 6 to 90 years. This clonotype showed up just a few times. Its antigen remains unknown. Next came a second PCR, run for roughly 6 to 11 cycles, which used a sample-barcoded 5' primer along with a J-beta primer mix. CDR3-containing paired-end reads numbered at least 2.5 million in each sample. TCRdb re-derived calls from the 5' RACE reads in MiXCR, one entry per CDR3 protein. The sample shows roughly 640,000 distinct CDR3 sequences, less than 35% of them seen only once.

Material for sequencing was blood. This rearrangement joins TRBV5-1 to TRBJ1-1; D is undetermined. The TCR sequence derives from a woman older than 75 in good health. CDR3 DNA: TGCGCCAGCAGCTTATGGGTTTACACTGAAGCTTTCTTT. It encodes CASSLWVYTEAFF.